This T cell receptor (beta chain) was observed in a study of T cells after yellow fever vaccination. TCRdb re-called the 5' RACE reads through MiXCR, storing one row per CDR3 protein. The sample lists some 320,000 distinct CDR3 sequences, approximately 4% occurring once. This clonotype was counted between two and nine times. Its antigen is still unknown. Per the germline V gene, CDR1 is ENHRY and CDR2 is SYGVKD. The V gene lost 6 bases and the J gene lost 6 bases, with 8 bases spanning the gap. This CDR3 has 11 amino acids. Broader study findings: Abundant bulk-derived clonotypes could contaminate FACS-sorted repertoires.

This sequence originates from a man aged 18-30 years who received the YFV17D yellow fever vaccine. The chain has TRBV10-3 and TRBJ1-1, with D perhaps TRBD1 (6 bases). Specimen: PBMCs, collected 5 days after the yellow fever booster vaccination. In DNA, the CDR3 is TGTGCCATCAGACAGGGACCTGAAGCTTTCTTT. Translated, it gives CAIRQGPEAFF.